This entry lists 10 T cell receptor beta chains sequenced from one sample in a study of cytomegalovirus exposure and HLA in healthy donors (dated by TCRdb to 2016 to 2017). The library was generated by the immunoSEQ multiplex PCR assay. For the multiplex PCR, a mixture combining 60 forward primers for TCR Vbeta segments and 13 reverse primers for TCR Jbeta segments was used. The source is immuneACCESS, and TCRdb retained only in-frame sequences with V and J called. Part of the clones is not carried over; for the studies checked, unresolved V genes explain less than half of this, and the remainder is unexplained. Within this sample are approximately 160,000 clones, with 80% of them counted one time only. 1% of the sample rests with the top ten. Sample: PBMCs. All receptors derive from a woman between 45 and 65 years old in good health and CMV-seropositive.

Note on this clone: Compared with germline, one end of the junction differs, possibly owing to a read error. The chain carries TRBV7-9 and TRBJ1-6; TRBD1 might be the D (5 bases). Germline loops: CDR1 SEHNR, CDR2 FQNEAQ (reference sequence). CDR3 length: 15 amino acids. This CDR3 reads CSSSPIGVLNSPLHF. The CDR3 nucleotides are TGTTCCAGCAGCCCCATAGGGGTCTTGAATTCACCCCTCCACTTT.

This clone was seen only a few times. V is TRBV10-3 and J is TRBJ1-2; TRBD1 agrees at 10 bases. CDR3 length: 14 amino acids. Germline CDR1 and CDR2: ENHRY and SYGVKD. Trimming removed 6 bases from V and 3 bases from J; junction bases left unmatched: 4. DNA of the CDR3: TGTGCCATCAGGACAGGGGGCAAGGACTATGGCTACACCTTC. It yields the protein CAIRTGGKDYGYTF.

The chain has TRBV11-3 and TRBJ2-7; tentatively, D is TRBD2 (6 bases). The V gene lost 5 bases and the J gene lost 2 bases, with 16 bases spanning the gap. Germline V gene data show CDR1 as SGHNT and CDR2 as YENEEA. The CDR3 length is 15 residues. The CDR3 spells CASSTGLTRTYEQYF. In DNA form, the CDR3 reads TGTGCCAGCAGCACTGGACTAACTAGAACCTACGAGCAGTACTTC.

This CDR3 is CASSYSGRNSPLHF. The DNA for the CDR3 is TGTGCCAGCAGTTACTCGGGGAGGAATTCACCCCTCCACTTT. This chain links TRBV6-5 with TRBJ1-6; D gene unclear. The V gene lost 0 bases and the J gene lost 7 bases, with 7 bases spanning the gap. Germline V gives CDR1 MNHEY, CDR2 SVGAGI. There are 14 residues in the CDR3.

CDR3 DNA: TGTGCCAGTACAGGGAGTCTGTTGAACGAGCAGTACTTC. This translates into CASTGSLLNEQYF. The rearrangement links TRBV6-5 to TRBJ2-5, with D tentatively TRBD1 (6 bases). The tail of the sequence fits TRBJ2-7 better, so the J call may be wrong. The CDR3 covers 13 residues. Germline V gene data show CDR1 as MNHEY and CDR2 as SVGAGI.

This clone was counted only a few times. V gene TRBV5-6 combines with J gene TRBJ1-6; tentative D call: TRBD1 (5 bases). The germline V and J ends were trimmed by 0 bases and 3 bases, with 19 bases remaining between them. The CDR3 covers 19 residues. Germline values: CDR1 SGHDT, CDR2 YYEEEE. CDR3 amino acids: CASSLGQGSSSLYNSPLHF. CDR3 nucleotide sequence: TGTGCCAGCAGCTTGGGCCAGGGTTCCTCTTCGCTCTATAATTCACCCCTCCACTTT.

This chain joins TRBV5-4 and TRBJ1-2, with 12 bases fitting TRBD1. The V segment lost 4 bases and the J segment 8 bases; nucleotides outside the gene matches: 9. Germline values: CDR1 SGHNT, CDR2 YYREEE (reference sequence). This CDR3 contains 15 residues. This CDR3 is CASSQRGTGGIGYTF. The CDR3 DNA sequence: TGTGCCAGCAGCCAACGAGGGACAGGGGGCATCGGCTACACCTTC. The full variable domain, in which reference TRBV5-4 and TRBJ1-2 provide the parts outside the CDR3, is ETGVTQSPTHLIKTRGQQVTLRCSSQSGHNTVSWYQQALGQGPQFIFQYYREEENGRGNFPPRFSGLQFPNYSSELNVNALELDDSALYLCASSQRGTGGIGYTFGSGTRLTVV.

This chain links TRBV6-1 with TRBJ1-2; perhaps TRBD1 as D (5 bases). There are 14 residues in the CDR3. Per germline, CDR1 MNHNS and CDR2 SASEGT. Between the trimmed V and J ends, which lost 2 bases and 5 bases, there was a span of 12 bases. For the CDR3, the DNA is TGTGCCAGCAGTGAAATAGGCAGGGAATATGGCTACACCTTC. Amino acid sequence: CASSEIGREYGYTF.

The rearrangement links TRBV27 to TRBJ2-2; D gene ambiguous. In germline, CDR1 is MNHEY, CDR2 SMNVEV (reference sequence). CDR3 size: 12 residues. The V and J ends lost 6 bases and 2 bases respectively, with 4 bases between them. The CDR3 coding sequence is TGTGCCAGCAGAACTAACACCGGGGAGCTGTTTTTT. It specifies CASRTNTGELFF.

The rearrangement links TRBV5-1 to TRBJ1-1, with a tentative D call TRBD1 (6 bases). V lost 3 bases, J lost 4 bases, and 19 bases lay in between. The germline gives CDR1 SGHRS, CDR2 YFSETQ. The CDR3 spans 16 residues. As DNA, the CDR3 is TGCGCCAGCAGCTCAGGCGGGGGCGAAAGGGGCACTGAAGCTTTCTTT. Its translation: CASSSGGGERGTEAFF.